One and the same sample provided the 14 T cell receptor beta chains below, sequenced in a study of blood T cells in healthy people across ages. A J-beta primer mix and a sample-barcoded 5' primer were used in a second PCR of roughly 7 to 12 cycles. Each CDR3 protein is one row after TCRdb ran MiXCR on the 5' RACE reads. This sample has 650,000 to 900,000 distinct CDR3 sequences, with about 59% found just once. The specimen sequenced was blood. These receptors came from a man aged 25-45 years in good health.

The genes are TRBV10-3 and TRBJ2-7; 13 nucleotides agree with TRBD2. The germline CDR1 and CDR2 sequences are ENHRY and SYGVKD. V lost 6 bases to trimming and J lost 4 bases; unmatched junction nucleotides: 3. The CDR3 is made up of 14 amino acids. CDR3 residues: CAIRTSGGTYEQYF. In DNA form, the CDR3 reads TGTGCCATCAGGACTAGCGGGGGGACTTACGAGCAGTACTTC.

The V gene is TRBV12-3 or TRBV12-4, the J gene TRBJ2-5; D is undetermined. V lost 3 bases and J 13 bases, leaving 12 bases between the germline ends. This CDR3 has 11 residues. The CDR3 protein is CASSFSRTPYF. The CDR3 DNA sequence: TGTGCCAGCAGTTTCTCCAGGACGCCGTACTTC.

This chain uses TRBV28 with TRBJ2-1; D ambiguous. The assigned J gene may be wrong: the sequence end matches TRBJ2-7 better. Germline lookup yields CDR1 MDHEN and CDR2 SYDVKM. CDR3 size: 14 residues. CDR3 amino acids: CASSPTGPIYEQYF. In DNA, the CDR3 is TGTGCCAGCTCCCCAACGGGTCCTATTTACGAGCAGTACTTC.

The CDR3 DNA reads TGCAGTGCTCCTCCCGGACAGCGACGAGGTTCACCCCTCCACTTT. Translated: CSAPPGQRRGSPLHF. This sequence joins TRBV20-1 and TRBJ1-6; maybe TRBD1 (6 bases). The germline CDR1 and CDR2 sequences are DFQATT and SNEGSKA (reference sequence). V was trimmed by 5 bases and J by 9 bases, leaving 20 bases between them. The CDR3 spans 15 residues.

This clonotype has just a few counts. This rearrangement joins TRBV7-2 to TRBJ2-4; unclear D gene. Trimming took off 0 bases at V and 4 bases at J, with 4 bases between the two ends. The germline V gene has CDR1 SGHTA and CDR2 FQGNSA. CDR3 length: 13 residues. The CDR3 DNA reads TGTGCCAGCAGCTTAGCAAGGAAAAACATTCAGTACTTC. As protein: CASSLARKNIQYF. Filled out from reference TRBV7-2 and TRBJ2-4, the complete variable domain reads GAGVSQSPSNKVTEKGKDVELRCDPISGHTALYWYRQSLGQGLEFLIYFQGNSAPDKSGLPSDRFSAERTGGSVSTLTIQRTQQEDSAVYLCASSLARKNIQYFGAGTRLSVL.

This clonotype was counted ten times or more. CDR3 coding DNA: TGTGCCAGCAGTTTCAGCGGCTTCCTAACCTACGAGCAGTACTTC. Translated: CASSFSGFLTYEQYF. The chain joins TRBV28 to TRBJ2-7; the D gene is possibly TRBD2 (5 bases). This CDR3 contains 15 residues. In germline, CDR1 is MDHEN, CDR2 SYDVKM. V lost 3 bases and J lost 2, with 14 bases in between.

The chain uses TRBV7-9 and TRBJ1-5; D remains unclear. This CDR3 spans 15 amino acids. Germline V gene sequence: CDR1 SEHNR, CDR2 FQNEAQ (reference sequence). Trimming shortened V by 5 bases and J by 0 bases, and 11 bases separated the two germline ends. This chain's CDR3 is CASSTGADSNQPQHF. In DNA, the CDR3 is TGTGCCAGCAGCACTGGCGCAGATAGCAATCAGCCCCAGCATTTT.

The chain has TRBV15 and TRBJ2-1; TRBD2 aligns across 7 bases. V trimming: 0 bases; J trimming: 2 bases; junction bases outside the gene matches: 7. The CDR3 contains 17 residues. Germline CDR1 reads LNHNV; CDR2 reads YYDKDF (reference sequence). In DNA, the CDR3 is TGTGCCACCAGCAGAGAAGTGGGAGGACTAGCCTACAATGAGCAGTTCTTC. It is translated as CATSREVGGLAYNEQFF.

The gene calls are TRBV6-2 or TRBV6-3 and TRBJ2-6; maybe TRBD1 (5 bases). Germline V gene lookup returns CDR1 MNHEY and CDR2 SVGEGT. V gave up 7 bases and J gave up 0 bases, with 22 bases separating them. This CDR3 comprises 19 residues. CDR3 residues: CASNARVGAKTSGANVLTF. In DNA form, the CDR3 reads TGTGCCAGCAACGCCCGGGTAGGGGCGAAGACCTCTGGGGCCAACGTCCTGACTTTC.

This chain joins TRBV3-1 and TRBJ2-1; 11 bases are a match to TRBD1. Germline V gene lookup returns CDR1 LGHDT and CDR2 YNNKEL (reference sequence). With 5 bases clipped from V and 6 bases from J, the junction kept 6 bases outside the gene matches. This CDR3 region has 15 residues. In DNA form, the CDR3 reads TGTGCCAGCAGCGGTGGGACAGGGGGTAGCAATGAGCAGTTCTTC. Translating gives CASSGGTGGSNEQFF.

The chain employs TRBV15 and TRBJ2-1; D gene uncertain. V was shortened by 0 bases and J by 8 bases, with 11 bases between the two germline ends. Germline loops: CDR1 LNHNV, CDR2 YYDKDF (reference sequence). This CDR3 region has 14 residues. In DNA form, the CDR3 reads TGTGCCACCAGCAGAGATCGCGCATTAGATGAGCAGTTCTTC. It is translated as CATSRDRALDEQFF. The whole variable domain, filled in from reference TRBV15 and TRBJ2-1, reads DAMVIQNPRYQVTQFGKPVTLSCSQTLNHNVMYWYQQKSSQAPKLLFHYYDKDFNNEADTPDNFQSRRPNTSFCFLDIRSPGLGDTAMYLCATSRDRALDEQFFGPGTRLTVL.

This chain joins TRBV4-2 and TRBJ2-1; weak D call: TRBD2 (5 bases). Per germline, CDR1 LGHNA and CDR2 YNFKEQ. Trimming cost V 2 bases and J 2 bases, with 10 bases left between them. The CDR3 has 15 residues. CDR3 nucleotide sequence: TGTGCCAGCAGCCAAACGGGGTTCCCCTACAATGAGCAGTTCTTC. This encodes CASSQTGFPYNEQFF.

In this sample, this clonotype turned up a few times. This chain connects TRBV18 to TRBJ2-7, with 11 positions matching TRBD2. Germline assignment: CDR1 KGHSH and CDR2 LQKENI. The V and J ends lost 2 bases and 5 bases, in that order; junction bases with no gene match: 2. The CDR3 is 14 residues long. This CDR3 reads CASSPASGGNEQYF. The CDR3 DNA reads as TGTGCCAGCTCACCAGCTAGCGGGGGGAACGAGCAGTACTTC. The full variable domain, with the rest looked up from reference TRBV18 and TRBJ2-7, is NAGVMQNPRHLVRRRGQEARLRCSPMKGHSHVYWYRQLPEEGLKFMVYLQKENIIDESGMPKERFSAEFPKEGPSILRIQQVVRGDSAAYFCASSPASGGNEQYFGPGTRLTVT.

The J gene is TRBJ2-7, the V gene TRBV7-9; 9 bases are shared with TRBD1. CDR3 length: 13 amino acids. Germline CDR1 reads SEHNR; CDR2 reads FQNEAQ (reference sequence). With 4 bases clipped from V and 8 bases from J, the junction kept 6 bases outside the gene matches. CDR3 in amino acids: CASSSGQGNKQYF. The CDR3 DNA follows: TGTGCCAGCAGCTCGGGACAGGGCAACAAGCAGTACTTC.